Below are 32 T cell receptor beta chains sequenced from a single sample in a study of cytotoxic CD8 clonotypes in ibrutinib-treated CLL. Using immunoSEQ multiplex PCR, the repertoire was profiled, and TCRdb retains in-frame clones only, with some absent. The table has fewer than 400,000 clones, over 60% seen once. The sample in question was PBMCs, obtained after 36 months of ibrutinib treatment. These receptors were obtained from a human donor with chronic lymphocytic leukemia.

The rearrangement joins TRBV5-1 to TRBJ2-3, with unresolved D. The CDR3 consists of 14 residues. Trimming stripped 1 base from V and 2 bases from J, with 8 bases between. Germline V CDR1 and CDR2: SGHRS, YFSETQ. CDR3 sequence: CASSLHYLTDTQYF. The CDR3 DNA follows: TGCGCCAGCAGCTTGCACTACCTCACAGATACGCAGTATTTT.

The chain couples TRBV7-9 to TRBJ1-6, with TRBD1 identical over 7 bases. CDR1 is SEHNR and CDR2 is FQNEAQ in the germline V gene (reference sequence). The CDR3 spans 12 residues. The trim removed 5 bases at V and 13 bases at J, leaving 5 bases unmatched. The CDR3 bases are TGTGCCAGCAGCCCAGCGGGACAGCCCCTCCACTTT. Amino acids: CASSPAGQPLHF.

CDR3 residues: CASSRDRVKDGYTF. CDR3 sequence (DNA): TGTGCCAGCAGCCGGGACAGGGTAAAAGATGGCTACACCTTC. The chain joins TRBV2 to TRBJ1-2; 9 bases match TRBD1. The V gene's germline CDR1 is SNHLY and CDR2 FYNNEI. V dropped 6 bases and J dropped 6; count of bases not matched to a gene: 8. This CDR3 is built from 14 residues.

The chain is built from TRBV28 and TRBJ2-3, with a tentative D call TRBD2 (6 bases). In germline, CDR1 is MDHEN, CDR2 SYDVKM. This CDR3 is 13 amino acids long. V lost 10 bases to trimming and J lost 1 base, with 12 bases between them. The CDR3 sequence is CATRDSGTDTQYF. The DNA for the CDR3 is TGTGCCACCCGGGACTCCGGCACAGATACGCAGTATTTT. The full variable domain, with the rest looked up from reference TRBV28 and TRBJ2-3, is DVKVTQSSRYLVKRTGEKVFLECVQDMDHENMFWYRQDPGLGLRLIYFSYDVKMKEKGDIPEGYSVSREKKERFSLILESASTNQTSMYLCATRDSGTDTQYFGPGTRLTVL.

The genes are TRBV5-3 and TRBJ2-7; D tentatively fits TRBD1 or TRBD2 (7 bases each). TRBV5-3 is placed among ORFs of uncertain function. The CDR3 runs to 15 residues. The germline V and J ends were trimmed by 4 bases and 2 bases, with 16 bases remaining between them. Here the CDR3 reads CARSPQGGRTYEQYF. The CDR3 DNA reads TGTGCCAGAAGCCCCCAGGGGGGGCGGACCTACGAGCAGTACTTC.

For the CDR3, the DNA is TGTGCCAGCAGCTTACAACCTGGCAGAGAAGCTTTCTTT. It encodes CASSLQPGREAFF. The chain recombines TRBV7-9 with TRBJ1-1; no reliable D call. V lost 2 bases to trimming and J lost 8 bases, with 12 bases between them. Germline V gives CDR1 SEHNR, CDR2 FQNEAQ (reference sequence). The CDR3 contains 13 residues.

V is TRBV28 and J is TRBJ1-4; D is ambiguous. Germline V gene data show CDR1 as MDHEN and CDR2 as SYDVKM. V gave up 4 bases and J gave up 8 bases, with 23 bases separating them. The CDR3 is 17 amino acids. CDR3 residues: CASSSKLRAASGEKLFF. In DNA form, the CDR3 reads TGTGCCAGCAGTTCTAAACTCCGGGCCGCAAGCGGAGAAAAACTGTTTTTT.

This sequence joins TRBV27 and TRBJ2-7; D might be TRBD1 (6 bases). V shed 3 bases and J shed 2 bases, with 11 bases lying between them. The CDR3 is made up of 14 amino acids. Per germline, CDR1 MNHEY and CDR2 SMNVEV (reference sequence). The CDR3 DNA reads TGTGCCAGCAGTTTCTCCGACAGGACCTACGAGCAGTACTTC. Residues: CASSFSDRTYEQYF.

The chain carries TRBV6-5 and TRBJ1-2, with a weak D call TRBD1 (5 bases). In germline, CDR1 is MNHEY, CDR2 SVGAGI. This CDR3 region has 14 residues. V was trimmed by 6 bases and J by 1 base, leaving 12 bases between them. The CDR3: CASRRGGDNYGYTF. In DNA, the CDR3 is TGTGCCAGCAGGCGAGGAGGGGATAACTATGGCTACACCTTC.

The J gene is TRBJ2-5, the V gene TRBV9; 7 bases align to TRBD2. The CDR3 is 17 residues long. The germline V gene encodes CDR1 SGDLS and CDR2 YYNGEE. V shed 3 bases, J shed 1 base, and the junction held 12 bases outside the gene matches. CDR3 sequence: CASSASPGRLGQETQYF. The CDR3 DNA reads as TGTGCCAGCAGCGCATCTCCCGGGAGGCTTGGCCAAGAGACCCAGTACTTC.

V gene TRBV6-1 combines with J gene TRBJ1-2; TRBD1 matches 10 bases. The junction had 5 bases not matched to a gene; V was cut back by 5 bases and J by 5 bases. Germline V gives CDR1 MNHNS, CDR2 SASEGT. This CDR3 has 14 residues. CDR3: CASSQRDRGYGYTF. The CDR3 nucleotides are TGTGCCAGCAGTCAAAGGGACAGGGGATATGGCTACACCTTC.

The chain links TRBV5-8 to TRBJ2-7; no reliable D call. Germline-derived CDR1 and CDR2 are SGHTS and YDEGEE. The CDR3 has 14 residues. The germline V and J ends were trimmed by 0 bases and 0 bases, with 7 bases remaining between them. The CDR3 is CASSLVRSSYEQYF. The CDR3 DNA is TGTGCCAGCAGCTTGGTTAGGAGCTCCTACGAGCAGTACTTC.

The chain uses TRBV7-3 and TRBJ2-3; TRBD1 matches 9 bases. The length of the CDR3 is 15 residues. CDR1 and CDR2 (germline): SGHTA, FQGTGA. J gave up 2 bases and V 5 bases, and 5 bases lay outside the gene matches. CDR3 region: CASSRGQGITDTQYF. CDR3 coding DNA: TGTGCCAGCAGCCGGGGACAGGGTATCACAGATACGCAGTATTTT.

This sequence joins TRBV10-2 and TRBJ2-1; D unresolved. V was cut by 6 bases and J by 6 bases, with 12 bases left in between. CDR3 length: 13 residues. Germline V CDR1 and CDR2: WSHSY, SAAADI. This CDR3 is CASRIDVGNEQFF. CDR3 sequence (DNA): TGCGCCAGCAGGATCGACGTGGGCAATGAGCAGTTCTTC.

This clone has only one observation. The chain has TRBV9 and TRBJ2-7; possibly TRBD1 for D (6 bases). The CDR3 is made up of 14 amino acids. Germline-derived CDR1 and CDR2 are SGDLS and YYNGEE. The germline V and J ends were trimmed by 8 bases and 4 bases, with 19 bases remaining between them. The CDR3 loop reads CARGSWDKGYEQYF. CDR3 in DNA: TGTGCCAGGGGGTCTTGGGACAAGGGATACGAGCAGTACTTC.

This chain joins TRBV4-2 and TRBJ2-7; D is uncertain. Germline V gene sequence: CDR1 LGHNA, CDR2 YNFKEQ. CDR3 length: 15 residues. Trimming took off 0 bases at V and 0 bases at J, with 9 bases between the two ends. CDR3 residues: CASSQERGFSYEQYF. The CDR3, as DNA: TGTGCCAGCAGCCAAGAACGCGGCTTCTCCTACGAGCAGTACTTC.

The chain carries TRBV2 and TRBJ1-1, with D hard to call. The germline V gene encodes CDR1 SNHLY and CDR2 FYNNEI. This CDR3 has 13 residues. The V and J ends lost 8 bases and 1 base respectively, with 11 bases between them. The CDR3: CASRPTANTEAFF. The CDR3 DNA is TGTGCCAGCCGGCCTACAGCGAACACTGAAGCTTTCTTT. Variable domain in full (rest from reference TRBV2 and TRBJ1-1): EPEVTQTPSHQVTQMGQEVILRCVPISNHLYFYWYRQILGQKVEFLVSFYNNEISEKSEIFDDQFSVERPDGSNFTLKIRSTKLEDSAMYFCASRPTANTEAFFGQGTRLTVV.

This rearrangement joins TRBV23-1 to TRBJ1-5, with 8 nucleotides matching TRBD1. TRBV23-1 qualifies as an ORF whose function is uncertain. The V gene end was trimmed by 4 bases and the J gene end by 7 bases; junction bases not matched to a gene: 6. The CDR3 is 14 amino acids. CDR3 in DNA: TGCGCCAGCAGTCGGACAGGGAATTTCCAGCCCCAGCATTTT. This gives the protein CASSRTGNFQPQHF.

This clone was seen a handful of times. The CDR3 region is CASGLVRGDYGYTF. CDR3 DNA sequence: TGTGCTAGTGGTTTGGTACGCGGGGACTATGGCTACACCTTC. This sequence joins TRBV12-5 and TRBJ1-2; no clear D. V lost 0 bases and J lost 3, with 8 bases in between. The length of the CDR3 is 14 residues. Germline V gives CDR1 LGHNT, CDR2 FRNRAP. Complete variable domain (other parts from reference TRBV12-5 and TRBJ1-2): DARVTQTPRHKVTEMGQEVTMRCQPILGHNTVFWYRQTMMQGLELLAYFRNRAPLDDSGMPKDRFSAEMPDATLATLKIQPSEPRDSAVYFCASGLVRGDYGYTFGSGTRLTVV.

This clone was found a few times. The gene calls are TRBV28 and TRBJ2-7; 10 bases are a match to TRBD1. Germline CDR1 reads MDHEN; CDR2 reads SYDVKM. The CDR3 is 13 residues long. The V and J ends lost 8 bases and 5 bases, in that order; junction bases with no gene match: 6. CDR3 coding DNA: TGTGCCAGCCATGACAGGGGGCAGAACGAGCAGTACTTC. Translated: CASHDRGQNEQYF. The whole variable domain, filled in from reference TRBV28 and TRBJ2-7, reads DVKVTQSSRYLVKRTGEKVFLECVQDMDHENMFWYRQDPGLGLRLIYFSYDVKMKEKGDIPEGYSVSREKKERFSLILESASTNQTSMYLCASHDRGQNEQYFGPGTRLTVT.

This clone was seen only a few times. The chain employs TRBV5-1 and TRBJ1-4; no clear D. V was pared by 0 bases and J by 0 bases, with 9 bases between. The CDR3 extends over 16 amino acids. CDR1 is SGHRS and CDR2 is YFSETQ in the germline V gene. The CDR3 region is CASSLAGGSTNEKLFF. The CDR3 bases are TGCGCCAGCAGCTTGGCCGGAGGGTCAACTAATGAAAAACTGTTTTTT.

The DNA for the CDR3 is TGCAGCGTCGTACCGGGACAGGGGGCCCGCGAGCAGTACTTC. Translated, it gives CSVVPGQGAREQYF. The chain links TRBV29-1 to TRBJ2-7, with TRBD1 matching 12 bases. The CDR3 loop spans 14 amino acids. Unmatched junction bases numbered 9, after V lost 6 bases and J lost 6 bases. The germline CDR1 and CDR2 sequences are SQVTM and ANQGSEA.

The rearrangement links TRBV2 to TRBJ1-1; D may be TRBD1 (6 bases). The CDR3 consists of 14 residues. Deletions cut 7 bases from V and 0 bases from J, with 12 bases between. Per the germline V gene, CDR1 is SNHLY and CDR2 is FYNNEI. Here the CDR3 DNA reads TGTGCCAGCACGTTAGACAGGTTGAACACTGAAGCTTTCTTT. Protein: CASTLDRLNTEAFF. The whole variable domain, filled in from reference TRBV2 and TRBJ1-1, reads EPEVTQTPSHQVTQMGQEVILRCVPISNHLYFYWYRQILGQKVEFLVSFYNNEISEKSEIFDDQFSVERPDGSNFTLKIRSTKLEDSAMYFCASTLDRLNTEAFFGQGTRLTVV.

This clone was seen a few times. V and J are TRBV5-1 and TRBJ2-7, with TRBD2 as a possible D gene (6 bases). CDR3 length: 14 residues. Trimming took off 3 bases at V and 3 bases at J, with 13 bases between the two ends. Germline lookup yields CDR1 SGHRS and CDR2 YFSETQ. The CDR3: CASSSRAGYYEQYF. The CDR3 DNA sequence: TGCGCCAGCAGCTCACGGGCGGGGTACTACGAGCAGTACTTC.

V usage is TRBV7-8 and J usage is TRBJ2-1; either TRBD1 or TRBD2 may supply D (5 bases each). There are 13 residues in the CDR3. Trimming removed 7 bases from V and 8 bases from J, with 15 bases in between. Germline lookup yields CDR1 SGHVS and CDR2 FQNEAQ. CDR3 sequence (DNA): TGTGCCAGCAACCACAGAGGGGATCATGAGCAGTTCTTC. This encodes CASNHRGDHEQFF.

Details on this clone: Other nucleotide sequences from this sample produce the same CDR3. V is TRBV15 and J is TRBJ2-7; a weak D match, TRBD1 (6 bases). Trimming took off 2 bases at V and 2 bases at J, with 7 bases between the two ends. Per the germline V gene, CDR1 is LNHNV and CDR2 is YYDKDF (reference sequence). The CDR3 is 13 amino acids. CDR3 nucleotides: TGTGCCACCAGCAGAAGACAGGCCTACGAGCAGTACTTC. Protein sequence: CATSRRQAYEQYF. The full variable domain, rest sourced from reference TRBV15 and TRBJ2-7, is DAMVIQNPRYQVTQFGKPVTLSCSQTLNHNVMYWYQQKSSQAPKLLFHYYDKDFNNEADTPDNFQSRRPNTSFCFLDIRSPGLGDTAMYLCATSRRQAYEQYFGPGTRLTVT.

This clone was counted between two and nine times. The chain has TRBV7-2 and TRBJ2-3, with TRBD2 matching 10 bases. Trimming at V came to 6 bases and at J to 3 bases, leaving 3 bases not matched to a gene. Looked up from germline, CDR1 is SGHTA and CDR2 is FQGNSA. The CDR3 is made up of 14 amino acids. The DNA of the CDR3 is TGTGCCAGCAGACCGGGACTAGCGACAGATACGCAGTATTTT. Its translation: CASRPGLATDTQYF.

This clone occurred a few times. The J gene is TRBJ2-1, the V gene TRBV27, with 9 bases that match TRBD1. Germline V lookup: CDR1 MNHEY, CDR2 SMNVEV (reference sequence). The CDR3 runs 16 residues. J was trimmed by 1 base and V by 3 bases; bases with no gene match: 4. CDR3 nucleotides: TGTGCCAGCAGTTTCCCCGACAGGGGGTCCTACAATGAGCAGTTCTTC. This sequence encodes CASSFPDRGSYNEQFF.

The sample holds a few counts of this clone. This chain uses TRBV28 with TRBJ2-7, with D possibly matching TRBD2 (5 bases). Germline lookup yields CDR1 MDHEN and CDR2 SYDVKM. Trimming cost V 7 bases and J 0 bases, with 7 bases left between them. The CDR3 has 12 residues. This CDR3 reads CASTGGSYEQYF. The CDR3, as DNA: TGTGCCAGCACTGGAGGCTCCTACGAGCAGTACTTC.

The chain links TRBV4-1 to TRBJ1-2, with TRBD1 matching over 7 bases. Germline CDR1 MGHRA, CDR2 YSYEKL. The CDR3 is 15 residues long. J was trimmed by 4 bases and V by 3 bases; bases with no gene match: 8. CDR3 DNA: TGCGCCAGCAGCCATGACAGGGTTTCCGTCTATGGCTACACCTTC. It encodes CASSHDRVSVYGYTF.

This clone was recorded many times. CDR3 sequence reads: CATQQGALDTGELFF. As DNA, the CDR3 is TGTGCCACCCAGCAGGGGGCGCTAGACACCGGGGAGCTGTTTTTT. This chain links TRBV2 with TRBJ2-2, with 8 positions matching TRBD1. Unmatched junction bases numbered 10, after V lost 10 bases and J lost 3 bases. The germline V gene encodes CDR1 SNHLY and CDR2 FYNNEI. This CDR3 contains 15 residues.

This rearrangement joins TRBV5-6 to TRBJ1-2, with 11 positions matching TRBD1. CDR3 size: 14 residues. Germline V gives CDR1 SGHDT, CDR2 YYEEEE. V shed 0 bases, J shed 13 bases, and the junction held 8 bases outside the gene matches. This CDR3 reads CASSLAAGQGASTF. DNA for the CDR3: TGTGCCAGCAGCTTGGCGGCTGGACAGGGGGCTTCCACCTTC.